This record looks at one T cell receptor beta chain sequence and its context. The data originate from a study of identical twins. V lost 6 bases and J 0 bases, leaving 12 bases between the germline ends. This CDR3 has 16 residues. The V gene's germline CDR1 is LNHDA and CDR2 SQIVND (reference sequence). Using its own MiXCR run on the 5' RACE reads, TCRdb lists one record per CDR3 protein. The profile covers more than 1.5 million distinct CDR3 sequences, with under 35% appearing a single time and about 0.25% taken by the ten largest. The sample comprised cord blood. This clonotype was obtained from a newborn girl in good health. This chain connects TRBV19 to TRBJ1-6, with unresolved D. The CDR3 DNA follows: TGTGCCAGTAGGACGGACTCTAGCTCCTATAATTCACCCCTCCACTTT. This codes for CASRTDSSSYNSPLHF.